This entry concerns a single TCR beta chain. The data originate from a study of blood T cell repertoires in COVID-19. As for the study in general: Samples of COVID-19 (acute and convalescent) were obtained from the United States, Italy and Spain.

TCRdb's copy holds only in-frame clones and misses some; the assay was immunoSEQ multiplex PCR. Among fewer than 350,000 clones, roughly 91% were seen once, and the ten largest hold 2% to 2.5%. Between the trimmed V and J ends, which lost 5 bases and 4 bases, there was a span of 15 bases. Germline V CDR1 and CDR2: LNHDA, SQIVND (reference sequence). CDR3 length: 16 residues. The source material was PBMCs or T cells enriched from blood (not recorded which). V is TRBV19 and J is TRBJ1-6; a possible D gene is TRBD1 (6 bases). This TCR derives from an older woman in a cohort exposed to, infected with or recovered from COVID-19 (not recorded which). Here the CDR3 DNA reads TGTGCCAGTAGTCGGACAGTCCGAGGGTATAATTCACCCCTCCACTTT. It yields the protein CASSRTVRGYNSPLHF. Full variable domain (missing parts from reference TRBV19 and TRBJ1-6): DGGITQSPKYLFRKEGQNVTLSCEQNLNHDAMYWYRQDPGQGLRLIYYSQIVNDFQKGDIAEGYSVSREKKESFPLTVTSAQKNPTAFYLCASSRTVRGYNSPLHFGNGTRLTVT.